Each of the 8 T cell receptor beta chains below was sequenced from the same sample in a study of early T cells in non-severe SARS-CoV-2 infection. TCRdb fed the 5' RACE reads into MiXCR, producing one record per CDR3 protein. Of 60,000 to 70,000 distinct CDR3 sequences listed, 5.5% to 7% are singletons. The specimen was whole blood, collected at baseline. The receptors come from an adult who was a healthcare worker with PCR-confirmed SARS-CoV-2 infection or an uninfected control (not recorded which).

This clonotype showed up many times. The chain is built from TRBV28 and TRBJ1-2; D may be TRBD1 (6 bases). The CDR3 has 12 amino acids. Germline V gives CDR1 MDHEN, CDR2 SYDVKM. Trimming removed 9 bases from V and 3 bases from J, with 11 bases in between. In DNA, the CDR3 is TGTGCCAGTCGATCAGGGGACTATGGCTACACCTTC. It is translated as CASRSGDYGYTF.

In its sample, this clonotype was seen many times. The rearrangement uses TRBV3-1 and TRBJ2-7, with D perhaps matching TRBD2 (5 bases). V lost 2 bases and J lost 5, with 13 bases in between. From germline, CDR1 is LGHDT and CDR2 YNNKEL (reference sequence). The CDR3 is made up of 14 amino acids. CDR3 region: CASSQINLGNEQYF. CDR3 bases: TGTGCCAGCAGCCAAATCAACCTCGGGAACGAGCAGTACTTC.

There are many counts of this clonotype. The chain employs TRBV5-4 and TRBJ1-1, with a weak D call TRBD1 (5 bases). Trimming took 1 base from V and 0 from J, leaving 10 bases between them. The CDR3 extends over 15 amino acids. From germline, CDR1 is SGHNT and CDR2 YYREEE (reference sequence). CDR3 residues: CASSLRGPLNTEAFF. The CDR3 region has the DNA TGTGCCAGCAGCTTGAGGGGTCCTCTGAACACTGAAGCTTTCTTT. The whole variable domain, filled in from reference TRBV5-4 and TRBJ1-1, reads ETGVTQSPTHLIKTRGQQVTLRCSSQSGHNTVSWYQQALGQGPQFIFQYYREEENGRGNFPPRFSGLQFPNYSSELNVNALELDDSALYLCASSLRGPLNTEAFFGQGTRLTVV.

There are many counts of this clonotype. This chain uses TRBV5-5 with TRBJ2-7, with 8 bases fitting TRBD2. CDR3 size: 14 residues. Germline assignment: CDR1 SGHKS and CDR2 YYEKEE (reference sequence). V lost 5 bases and J lost 2; bases outside the gene matches: 6. As DNA, the CDR3 is TGTGCCAGCAGTTCGACTAGCGCGACCTACGAGCAGTACTTC. Its protein product is CASSSTSATYEQYF. The full variable domain, completed using reference TRBV5-5 and TRBJ2-7, is DAGVTQSPTHLIKTRGQQVTLRCSPISGHKSVSWYQQVLGQGPQFIFQYYEKEERGRGNFPDRFSARQFPNYSSELNVNALLLGDSALYLCASSSTSATYEQYFGPGTRLTVT.

This clonotype was detected only a few times. This chain connects TRBV4-1 to TRBJ1-5; D is unresolved. This CDR3 has 16 residues. The V gene lost 4 bases and the J gene lost 3 bases, with 16 bases spanning the gap. CDR1 MGHRA and CDR2 YSYEKL come from the germline V gene. In nucleotides, the CDR3 is TGCGCCAGCAGCCTCTGGCCTGACGGAAACAATCAGCCCCAGCATTTT. This gives the protein CASSLWPDGNNQPQHF.

The chain employs TRBV6-2 or TRBV6-3 and TRBJ2-1; D is undetermined. Germline CDR1 MNHEY, CDR2 SVGEGT. The V end was cut by 2 bases, the J end by 8 bases, with 10 bases between. There are 13 residues in the CDR3. The CDR3 spells CASSYMRRDEQFF. The CDR3 nucleotides are TGTGCCAGCAGTTACATGAGGCGCGATGAGCAGTTCTTC.

This clonotype was found many times. The chain uses TRBV15 and TRBJ1-5; tentatively, D is TRBD1 (5 bases). Trimming shortened V by 4 bases and J by 7 bases, and 14 bases separated the two germline ends. From germline, CDR1 is LNHNV and CDR2 YYDKDF (reference sequence). The CDR3 has 14 residues. CDR3 protein: CATSMEGVGQPQHF. Written as DNA, the CDR3 is TGTGCCACCAGCATGGAAGGGGTTGGACAGCCCCAGCATTTT.

The sample holds a few counts of this clonotype. The rearrangement links TRBV28 to TRBJ2-5; perhaps D is TRBD1 or TRBD2 (6 bases each). This CDR3 is built from 15 residues. Trimming removed 5 bases at V and 5 bases at J, with 18 bases between. Germline V gene data show CDR1 as MDHEN and CDR2 as SYDVKM. CDR3 DNA: TGTGCCAGCAGTATCACAGGGAGGCGGTTGGAGACCCAGTACTTC. Encoded protein: CASSITGRRLETQYF.